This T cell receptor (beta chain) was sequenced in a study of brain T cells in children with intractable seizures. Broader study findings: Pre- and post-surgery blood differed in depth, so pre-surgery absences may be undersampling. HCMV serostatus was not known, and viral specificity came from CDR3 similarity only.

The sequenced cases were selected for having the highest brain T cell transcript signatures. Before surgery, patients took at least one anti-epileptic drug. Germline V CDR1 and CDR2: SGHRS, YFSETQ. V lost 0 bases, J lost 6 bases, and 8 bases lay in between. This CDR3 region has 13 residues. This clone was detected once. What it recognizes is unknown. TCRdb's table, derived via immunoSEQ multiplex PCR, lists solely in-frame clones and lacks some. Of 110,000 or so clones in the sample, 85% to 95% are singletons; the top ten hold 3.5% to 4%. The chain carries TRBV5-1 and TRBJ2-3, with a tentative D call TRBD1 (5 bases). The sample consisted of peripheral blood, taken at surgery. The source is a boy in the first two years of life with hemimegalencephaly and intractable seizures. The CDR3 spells CASSLADIDTQYF. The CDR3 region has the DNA TGCGCCAGCAGCTTGGCGGACATCGATACGCAGTATTTT.